Listed below are T cell receptor beta chains from one sample, sequenced in a study of T cell repertoires in cytomegalovirus infection. TCRdb called the reads again in MiXCR, with one record for every CDR3 protein. The profile shows hundreds of thousands of distinct CDR3 sequences, 24% of them singletons. Sequenced material: CD8+ T cells from PBMCs. These receptors were obtained from a human donor in good health (CMV status not recorded). Some clones in this sample may be carry-over from other donors' samples. Each CDR3 is given with its conserved first and last residue. D genes are given only for firm matches. Clone size is stated in some rows and not others, as once, few, many or a class when expanded.

>.|TRBV20-1|TRBJ2-2|.
TGCAGTGCTGGCCCAGCGAACACCGGGAAGCTGTTTTTT
CSAGPANTGKLFF
>.|TRBV28|TRBJ2-3|.
TGTGCCAGCAACGGGGACGAAAGGACAGATACGCAGTATTTT
CASNGDERTDTQYF
>.|TRBV29-1|TRBJ1-2|.
TGCAGCGTGGAGACAGAAACTAACTATGGCTACACCTTC
CSVETETNYGYTF
>many|TRBV11-1|TRBJ2-1|.
TGTGCCAGCAGCTTAGTTAGGCACAATGAGCAGTTCTTC
CASSLVRHNEQFF
>.|TRBV5-6|TRBJ2-4|TRBD2
TGTGCCAGCAGCTTGGGGGCTAGCGGGCGAAACATTCAGTACTTC
CASSLGASGRNIQYF
>few|TRBV7-6|TRBJ2-7|.
TGTGCCAGCAGCCCCCCCCCGGGGACGAAATACGAGCAGTACTTC
CASSPPPGTKYEQYF
>many|TRBV7-8|TRBJ2-1|.
TGTGCCAGCAGCCCCGATCGGACCGCCGGGTGGGAGCAGTTCTTC
CASSPDRTAGWEQFF
>.|TRBV7-9|TRBJ1-2|.
TGTGCCAGCAGCTTCGCCCTTTTCTACGCCTTC
CASSFALFYAF
>.|TRBV19|TRBJ2-2|.
TGTGCCACTACTCCTTGGGATCTGGTCGGGGAGCTGTTTTTT
CATTPWDLVGELFF
>many|TRBV6-6|TRBJ2-2|.
TGTGCCAGCAGTTACGAACGGGTCGCGAACACCGGGGAGCTGTTTTTT
CASSYERVANTGELFF
>.|TRBV28|TRBJ2-2|.
TGTGCCAGCACCCTCGTCCTGGGGCCCGGGGAGCTGTTTTTT
CASTLVLGPGELFF
>many|TRBV5-6|TRBJ2-7|TRBD2
TGTGCCAGCAGCGAGGCGGGGGATAACTCCTACGAGCAGTACTTC
CASSEAGDNSYEQYF
>few|TRBV29-1|TRBJ1-4|.
TGCAGCGTTCAGGGAGAAGGAGGAAAACTGTTTTTT
CSVQGEGGKLFF
>.|TRBV24-1|TRBJ1-1|.
TGTGCCACCAGTGACCTAACAGGGGAAGCTTTCTTT
CATSDLTGEAFF
>few|TRBV20-1|TRBJ2-7|.
TGCAGTGCTAGAGATTTAAGCTCCTACGAGCAGTACTTC
CSARDLSSYEQYF
>.|TRBV6-5|TRBJ2-1|.
TGTGCCAGCAGGAGGGGATCCAGGGGTGAGCAGTTCTTC
CASRRGSRGEQFF
>few|TRBV27|TRBJ2-3|TRBD2
TGTGCCAGCCAAAAGGGGCTAGCGGGGGTGAGCACAGATACGCAGTATTTT
CASQKGLAGVSTDTQYF
>.|TRBV7-3|TRBJ2-2|TRBD2
TGTGCCAGCAGCGGAACCGGGACTAGCGGGGTCACCGGGGAGCTGTTTTTT
CASSGTGTSGVTGELFF
>.|TRBV20-1|TRBJ2-1|TRBD1
TGCAGTGCCCCAAAGACAGGGATCTACAATGAGCAGTTCTTC
CSAPKTGIYNEQFF
>.|TRBV6-2/TRBV6-3|TRBJ1-1|.
TGTGCCAGCAGTTATCTCCTTGGGGCTGAAGCTTTCTTT
CASSYLLGAEAFF
>.|TRBV6-5|TRBJ2-5|.
TGTGCCAACAGTTACTATAATGAAGAGACCCAGTACTTC
CANSYYNEETQYF
>many|TRBV6-5|TRBJ1-1|.
TGTGCCAGCGGCACTTATTCTACCACTGAAGCTTTCTTT
CASGTYSTTEAFF
>few|TRBV6-2/TRBV6-3|TRBJ1-1|.
TGTGCCAGCAGTTACGGTCGGCGAAATGAGAACACTGAAGCTTTCTTT
CASSYGRRNENTEAFF
>.|TRBV6-5|TRBJ1-2|.
TGTGCCAGCAGTGAGCGCGTTGGGGGCGGGAACTATGGCTACACCTTC
CASSERVGGGNYGYTF
>.|TRBV2|TRBJ1-4|.
TGTGCCAGCAGTGAAATCGGGGACCGCGGTGAAAAACTGTTTTTT
CASSEIGDRGEKLFF
>.|TRBV10-2|TRBJ2-1|TRBD2
TGCGCCAGCTCCCCGGCGGGGGGGTTGGGGTTCTTC
CASSPAGGLGFF
>many|TRBV7-2|TRBJ1-3|.
TGTGCCAGCAGCTTAGGGCAGGAGTTCTCTGGAAACACCATATATTTT
CASSLGQEFSGNTIYF
>many|TRBV7-6|TRBJ1-1|.
TGTGCCAGCAGCGTCCTCGACGGGCGAGGGGACACTGAAGCTTTCTTT
CASSVLDGRGDTEAFF
>few|TRBV9|TRBJ2-5|TRBD2
TGTGCCAGCAGCTCACCGGGACTAGGTGAGGAGACCCAGTACTTC
CASSSPGLGEETQYF
>many|TRBV12-3/TRBV12-4|TRBJ1-4|.
TGTGCCAGCAGCTCCAGCGAAAAACTGTTTTTT
CASSSSEKLFF
>many|TRBV7-6|TRBJ1-3|.
TGTGCCAGCAGTTCTGACCTGGACAACACCATATATTTT
CASSSDLDNTIYF
>few|TRBV14|TRBJ1-1|.
TGTGCCAGCAGCCAGTCCCAGGACGGGAGGAACACTGAAGCTTTCTTT
CASSQSQDGRNTEAFF